This T cell receptor beta chain emerged from a study of blood T cell repertoires in COVID-19. Whole-study context: Both acute and convalescent COVID-19 samples were obtained from the United States, Italy and Spain. PBMCs, B-cell-depleted T cells, or T cells were the source of the cDNA or gDNA that made up the material.

Two negative PCRs, clearance, or symptom resolution characterized the recovered Cohort 3 donors. This CDR3 comprises 16 residues. Germline V gives CDR1 LNHDA, CDR2 SQIVND (reference sequence). Between the trimmed V and J ends, which lost 6 bases and 4 bases, there was a span of 21 bases. The protocol was immunoSEQ multiplex PCR, while the TCRdb copy is restricted to in-frame clones and leaves out a portion. The table has 390,000 or so clones, 85% to 90% seen once. The chain combines TRBV19 with TRBJ1-2, with D possibly being TRBD1 (6 bases). This receptor was identified in a woman in her forties or fifties who had recovered from COVID-19. The sample comprised PBMCs or T cells enriched from blood (not recorded which). The CDR3 here is CASRRPNRVLGYGYTF. The CDR3 coding sequence is TGTGCCAGTAGGAGACCTAACAGGGTTTTGGGCTATGGCTACACCTTC.